The present entry profiles one T cell receptor (beta chain) with its context. Antigen unknown. CDR3 length: 13 residues. Trimming took 0 bases from V and 5 from J, leaving 6 bases between them. Germline CDR1 is SEHNR and CDR2 is FQNEAQ (reference sequence). This record belongs to a study of OX40 agonist ivuxolimab in advanced cancers. About the research overall: Patients treated during dose escalation were battling hepatocellular carcinoma, melanoma, renal cell or head and neck cancer. Therapy given before enrollment (anti-PD-1, anti-PD-L1 or anti-CTLA-4) was allowed, and over 35% had some. General study results and limits: Partial responders treated at 0.1-3.0 mg/kg exhibited clonal expansion among the lowest measured. In CD8+ T cells, expanded clones were on average more numerous than in CD4+.

Using immunoSEQ multiplex PCR, the repertoire was profiled, and TCRdb retains in-frame clones only, with some absent. The sample consists of about 67,000 clones, approximately 87% of them appearing once. This receptor was obtained from an adult with an advanced solid tumor such as melanoma, head and neck, liver or kidney cancer. This chain links TRBV7-9 with TRBJ2-3, with D hard to call. The specimen was CD4+ or CD8+ T cells sorted from blood, collected in a trial of the OX40 agonist ivuxolimab. The CDR3, as DNA: TGTGCCAGCAGCTTAGCCTGGGAAGATACGCAGTATTTT. Its translation: CASSLAWEDTQYF.